This T cell receptor (beta chain) was sequenced for a study of T cells in Graves' hyperthyroidism and ophthalmopathy. Background on the study: Peripheral blood was collected at initial diagnosis, before any treatment. Points from the study as a whole: Also found in blood were most expanded thyroid clonotypes above 0.001.

Patients were excluded because of uncontrolled infection, other autoimmune disease, pregnancy or lactation. RNA transcripts gave rise to amplified TCR beta CDR3 regions. HTBI primers were used for first-round RT-PCR of the TCR CDR3. Using its own MiXCR run on the multiplex PCR reads, TCRdb lists one record per CDR3 protein. Of approximately 430,000 distinct CDR3 sequences in the sample, approximately 15% were seen once. As concerns this clonotype: The target antigen is unknown. A read error may produce the germline difference seen at one junction end.

The clonotype originates from a man aged 18-30 years with Graves' ophthalmopathy. Sequenced input: blood.

The CDR3 region has the DNA TGTGCCAGTGGTATAACTAGCGGGGGGGCCGATGAGCAGTTCTTC. Its protein product is CASGITSGGADEQFF. The chain uses TRBV19 and TRBJ2-1; TRBD2 matches at 13 bases. Germline V gives CDR1 LNHDA, CDR2 SQIVND (reference sequence). CDR3 length equals 15 residues.